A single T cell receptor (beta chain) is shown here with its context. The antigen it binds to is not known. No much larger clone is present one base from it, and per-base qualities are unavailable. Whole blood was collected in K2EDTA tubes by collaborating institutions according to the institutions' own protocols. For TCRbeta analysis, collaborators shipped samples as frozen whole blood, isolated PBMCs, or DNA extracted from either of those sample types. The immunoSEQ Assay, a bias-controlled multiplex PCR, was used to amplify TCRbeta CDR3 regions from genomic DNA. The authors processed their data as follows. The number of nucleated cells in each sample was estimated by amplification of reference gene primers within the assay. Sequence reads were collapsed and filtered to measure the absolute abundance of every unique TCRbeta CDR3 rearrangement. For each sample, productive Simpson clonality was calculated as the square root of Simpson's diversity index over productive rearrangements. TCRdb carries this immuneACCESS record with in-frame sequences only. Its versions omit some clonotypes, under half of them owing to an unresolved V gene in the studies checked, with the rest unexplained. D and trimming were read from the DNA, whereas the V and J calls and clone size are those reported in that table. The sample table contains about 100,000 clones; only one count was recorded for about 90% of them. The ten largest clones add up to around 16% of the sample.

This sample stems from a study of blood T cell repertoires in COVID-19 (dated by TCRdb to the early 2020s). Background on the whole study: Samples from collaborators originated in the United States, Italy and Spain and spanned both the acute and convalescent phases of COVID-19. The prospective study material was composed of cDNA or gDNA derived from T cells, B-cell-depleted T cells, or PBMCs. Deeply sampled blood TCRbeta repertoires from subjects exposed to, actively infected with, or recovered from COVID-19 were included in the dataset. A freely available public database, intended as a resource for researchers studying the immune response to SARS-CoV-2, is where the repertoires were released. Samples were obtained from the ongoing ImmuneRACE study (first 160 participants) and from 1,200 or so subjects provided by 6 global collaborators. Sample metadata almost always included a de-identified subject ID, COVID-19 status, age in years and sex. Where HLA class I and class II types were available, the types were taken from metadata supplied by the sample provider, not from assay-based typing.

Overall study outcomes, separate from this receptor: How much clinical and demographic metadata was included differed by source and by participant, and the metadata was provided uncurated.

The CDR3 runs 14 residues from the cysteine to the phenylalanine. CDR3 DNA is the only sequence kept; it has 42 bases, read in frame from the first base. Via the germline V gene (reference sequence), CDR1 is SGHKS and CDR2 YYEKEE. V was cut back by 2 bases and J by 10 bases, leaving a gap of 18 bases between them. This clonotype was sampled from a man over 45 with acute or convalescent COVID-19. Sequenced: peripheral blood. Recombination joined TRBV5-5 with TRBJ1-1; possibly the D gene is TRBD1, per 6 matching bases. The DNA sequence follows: TGTGCCAGCAGCTTATGGAATACAGGGAACGTAGCTTTCTTT. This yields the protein CASSLWNTGNVAFF.